The 28 T cell receptor beta chains below all came from one sample that was sequenced in a study of blood T cell repertoires in COVID-19. Assay: immunoSEQ multiplex PCR; the TCRdb copy retains only in-frame clones and omits some. This sample has fewer than 350,000 clones; 70% to 90% occur once, and the top ten carry roughly 1.9%. Sequenced: peripheral blood. The receptor set was obtained from a woman between 25 and 40 years old who had recovered from COVID-19.

This clone was counted between two and nine times. The chain combines TRBV7-9 with TRBJ2-2; D perhaps matches TRBD1 (6 bases). Trimming stripped 7 bases from V and 6 bases from J, with 21 bases between. Germline CDR1 SEHNR, CDR2 FQNEAQ (reference sequence). CDR3 length: 16 amino acids. The CDR3 DNA is TGTGCCAGCACCGTCCACTCAGGGGTTCGGTCCGGGGAGCTGTTTTTT. It is translated as CASTVHSGVRSGELFF.

The V call is TRBV7-2, the J call TRBJ2-3, with a tentative D call TRBD2 (5 bases). Germline values: CDR1 SGHTA, CDR2 FQGNSA. The CDR3 extends over 17 amino acids. The V gene lost 2 bases and the J gene lost 2 bases, with 17 bases spanning the gap. The CDR3 here is CASSLRIWTGITDTQYF. CDR3 coding DNA: TGTGCCAGCAGCTTAAGAATCTGGACGGGGATCACAGATACGCAGTATTTT. The full variable domain, with the rest looked up from reference TRBV7-2 and TRBJ2-3, is GAGVSQSPSNKVTEKGKDVELRCDPISGHTALYWYRQSLGQGLEFLIYFQGNSAPDKSGLPSDRFSAERTGGSVSTLTIQRTQQEDSAVYLCASSLRIWTGITDTQYFGPGTRLTVL.

The chain couples TRBV24-1 to TRBJ1-2, with unresolved D. Deletions cut 2 bases from V and 6 bases from J, with 9 bases between. The CDR3 totals 13 residues. Germline V lookup: CDR1 KGHDR, CDR2 SFDVKD. The CDR3 reads CATSDSTEHGYTF. In nucleotides, the CDR3 is TGTGCCACCAGTGATTCGACGGAGCATGGCTACACCTTC.

This clone showed up just once. The chain carries TRBV5-5 and TRBJ2-7; 15 bases map to TRBD2. V lost 4 bases, J lost 3 bases, and 8 bases stayed unmatched. CDR3 length: 17 residues. Germline V gene sequence: CDR1 SGHKS, CDR2 YYEKEE (reference sequence). The CDR3 reads CASSNRGLAGGSYEQYF. In DNA form, the CDR3 reads TGTGCCAGCAGCAACCGGGGACTAGCGGGAGGCAGCTACGAGCAGTACTTC.

This clone has a single count. The chain has TRBV7-9 and TRBJ2-7, with 11 bases that match TRBD2. CDR1 is SEHNR and CDR2 is FQNEAQ in the germline V gene (reference sequence). V dropped 0 bases and J dropped 7; count of bases not matched to a gene: 5. The CDR3 has 15 amino acids. DNA for the CDR3: TGTGCCAGCAGCTTAGCCGGGACTAGCGGCCTGGAGCAGTACTTC. Its translation is CASSLAGTSGLEQYF.

V gene TRBV10-3 combines with J gene TRBJ2-2, with 8 nucleotides matching TRBD1. V was clipped by 6 bases and J by 2 bases; unmatched bases: 5. CDR1 and CDR2 (germline): ENHRY, SYGVKD. The CDR3 extends over 15 amino acids. CDR3 protein: CAIRLTGVNTGELFF. The CDR3 region has the DNA TGTGCCATCAGGTTGACAGGGGTCAACACCGGGGAGCTGTTTTTT.

This clone was recorded only once. The chain combines TRBV4-1 with TRBJ1-4; TRBD1 might be the D (6 bases). V was cut by 4 bases and J by 0 bases, with 12 bases left in between. The germline V gene has CDR1 MGHRA and CDR2 YSYEKL. The CDR3 extends over 16 amino acids. CDR3: CASSRSHRATNEKLFF. DNA for the CDR3: TGCGCCAGCAGCCGATCACACAGGGCAACTAATGAAAAACTGTTTTTT.

J is TRBJ1-2 and V is TRBV19; 9 nucleotides line up with TRBD1. In germline, CDR1 is LNHDA, CDR2 SQIVND (reference sequence). The CDR3 totals 15 residues. Unmatched junction bases numbered 13, after V lost 6 bases and J lost 8 bases. The DNA for the CDR3 is TGTGCCAGTAGCCCCATCCGGGACAGGGTGGAAGGCTACACCTTC. It codes for CASSPIRDRVEGYTF.

J is TRBJ2-2 and V is TRBV7-2; tentative D call: TRBD1 (6 bases). From germline, CDR1 is SGHTA and CDR2 FQGNSA. V lost 1 base to trimming and J lost 6 bases, with 12 bases between them. This CDR3 is 15 amino acids long. The CDR3 coding sequence is TGTGCCAGCAGCTTAGAAGCGACAGGCGCCGGGGAGCTGTTTTTT. This codes for CASSLEATGAGELFF.

V gene TRBV24-1 combines with J gene TRBJ1-1; D perhaps matches TRBD1 (5 bases). The CDR3 has 12 amino acids. The germline CDR1 and CDR2 sequences are KGHDR and SFDVKD. V was pared by 0 bases and J by 11 bases, with 9 bases between. The CDR3 DNA reads as TGTGCCACCAGTGATTTGCAGGGAAGGGCTTTCTTT. Translated: CATSDLQGRAFF.

The chain employs TRBV4-1 and TRBJ2-7, with 7 bases that match TRBD1. The CDR3 contains 14 residues. Germline V gene lookup returns CDR1 MGHRA and CDR2 YSYEKL. J was trimmed by 5 bases and V by 0 bases; bases with no gene match: 4. The CDR3 region is CASSQDQTGNEQYF. The CDR3 DNA reads as TGCGCCAGCAGCCAAGATCAGACAGGGAACGAGCAGTACTTC.

The chain recombines TRBV2 with TRBJ1-3; TRBD1 matches at 8 bases. Germline V gives CDR1 SNHLY, CDR2 FYNNEI. V was clipped by 4 bases and J by 4 bases; unmatched bases: 6. The CDR3 covers 15 residues. The CDR3 protein is CASSGPTGGGNTIYF. The CDR3 DNA reads as TGTGCCAGCAGTGGACCAACAGGGGGAGGAAACACCATATATTTT.

V gene TRBV4-1 combines with J gene TRBJ1-1, with D maybe TRBD1 (5 bases). The CDR3 sequence is 15 residues long. V lost 7 bases, J lost 4 bases, and 19 bases lay in between. Per the germline V gene, CDR1 is MGHRA and CDR2 is YSYEKL. The CDR3 DNA follows: TGCGCCAGCACCGCCGGGGGGGATGGAGGCACTGAAGCTTTCTTT. Translation gives CASTAGGDGGTEAFF.

The gene calls are TRBV2 and TRBJ2-2, with 10 bases matching TRBD2. The CDR3 loop spans 17 amino acids. Looked up from germline, CDR1 is SNHLY and CDR2 is FYNNEI. Germline trimming cut 4 bases from V and 0 bases from J; bases unmatched to any gene: 5. The DNA for the CDR3 is TGTGCCAGCAGTGCTAGCGGGGGCCGCGCGAACACCGGGGAGCTGTTTTTT. This encodes CASSASGGRANTGELFF. Complete variable domain (other parts from reference TRBV2 and TRBJ2-2): EPEVTQTPSHQVTQMGQEVILRCVPISNHLYFYWYRQILGQKVEFLVSFYNNEISEKSEIFDDQFSVERPDGSNFTLKIRSTKLEDSAMYFCASSASGGRANTGELFFGEGSRLTVL.

This clone turned up a few times. The genes are TRBV2 and TRBJ2-2, with 8 positions matching TRBD2. Germline V gives CDR1 SNHLY, CDR2 FYNNEI. J lost 2 bases, V lost 6 bases, and 5 bases had no gene match. The CDR3 sequence is 15 residues long. CDR3 DNA: TGTGCCAGCAGCCGGCGGGGGGCCAACACCGGGGAGCTGTTTTTT. Translated: CASSRRGANTGELFF.

The J gene is TRBJ2-5, the V gene TRBV4-2; D perhaps matches TRBD2 (7 bases). The CDR3 totals 15 residues. The germline V and J ends were trimmed by 4 bases and 5 bases, with 17 bases remaining between them. Germline V CDR1 and CDR2: LGHNA, YNFKEQ. The CDR3 loop reads CASSLVGAGVETQYF. As DNA, the CDR3 is TGTGCCAGCAGCCTGGTGGGGGCGGGGGTTGAGACCCAGTACTTC.

This chain joins TRBV4-1 and TRBJ2-3, with 7 bases that match TRBD2. V was clipped by 10 bases and J by 9 bases; unmatched bases: 13. The CDR3 loop spans 13 amino acids. Germline V gives CDR1 MGHRA, CDR2 YSYEKL. This CDR3 is CAIREDVGGTQYF. Written as DNA, the CDR3 is TGCGCCATCCGAGAAGATGTGGGGGGGACGCAGTATTTT.

The chain employs TRBV6-6 and TRBJ2-7; D remains ambiguous. Trimming shortened V by 2 bases and J by 6 bases, and 11 bases separated the two germline ends. This CDR3 spans 13 amino acids. CDR1 and CDR2 (germline): MNHNY, SVGAGI (reference sequence). The CDR3 here is CASSYRREGEQYF. DNA for the CDR3: TGTGCCAGCAGTTACAGGAGAGAAGGCGAGCAGTACTTC.

This chain uses TRBV30 with TRBJ1-1; 8 bases align to TRBD1. J lost 6 bases, V lost 0 bases, and 15 bases had no gene match. The V gene's germline CDR1 is GTSNPN and CDR2 SVGIG (reference sequence). This CDR3 contains 17 residues. In nucleotides, the CDR3 is TGTGCCTGGAGTGTTCCCCTTTCGGACAGGGAGATCCCTGAAGCTTTCTTT. Its protein product is CAWSVPLSDREIPEAFF.

DNA for the CDR3: TGCGCCAGCAGCTCCCTTAGCGGGAGCCAAGAGACCCAGTACTTC. Its translation is CASSSLSGSQETQYF. The chain carries TRBV5-1 and TRBJ2-5, with 9 bases identical to TRBD2. The germline V gene encodes CDR1 SGHRS and CDR2 YFSETQ. V shed 3 bases, J shed 1 base, and the junction held 4 bases outside the gene matches. The CDR3 is 15 residues long.

The chain is built from TRBV5-1 and TRBJ2-3; 8 bases are a match to TRBD2. There are 14 residues in the CDR3. The germline CDR1 and CDR2 sequences are SGHRS and YFSETQ. The trim removed 4 bases at V and 7 bases at J, leaving 8 bases unmatched. CDR3 region: CASSGGPGGNTQYF. DNA for the CDR3: TGCGCCAGCAGCGGGGGACCGGGGGGGAATACGCAGTATTTT.

The rearrangement joins TRBV7-2 to TRBJ1-2, with 10 bases identical to TRBD1. Germline V lookup: CDR1 SGHTA, CDR2 FQGNSA. Trimming cost V 1 base and J 4 bases; bases outside gene matches: 15. The CDR3 totals 19 residues. Written as DNA, the CDR3 is TGTGCCAGCAGCTTAGGGCCCGGACAGGGGGGACGACATACCTATGGCTACACCTTC. As protein: CASSLGPGQGGRHTYGYTF.

Only one count was recorded for this clone. This sequence joins TRBV11-2 and TRBJ2-1; D is unresolved. Trimming stripped 3 bases from V and 0 bases from J, with 9 bases between. Germline CDR1 reads SGHAT; CDR2 reads FQNNGV. There are 15 residues in the CDR3. The CDR3 spells CASSFRLSSYNEQFF. The CDR3 region has the DNA TGTGCCAGCAGCTTCCGCCTAAGCTCCTACAATGAGCAGTTCTTC.

The rearrangement uses TRBV4-3 and TRBJ2-1; 7 bases are shared with TRBD1. The CDR3 loop spans 16 amino acids. Germline V gene lookup returns CDR1 LGHNA and CDR2 YSLEER. With 0 bases clipped from V and 7 bases from J, the junction kept 9 bases outside the gene matches. The CDR3 protein is CASSQDKSGGLNEQFF. The DNA of the CDR3 is TGCGCCAGCAGCCAAGATAAGTCAGGGGGTTTGAATGAGCAGTTCTTC.

A note on this clone: An end of the junction does not agree with germline; a read error may underlie this. The gene calls are TRBV5-1 and TRBJ1-6; D unclear. The CDR3 sequence is 15 residues long. CDR1 and CDR2 (germline): SGHRS, YFSETQ. The CDR3 sequence is CASTLVSSYNSPLHF. The CDR3 region has the DNA TGCGCCAGCACCTTGGTGAGCTCCTATAATTCACCCCTCCACTTT.

V and J are TRBV12-3 or TRBV12-4 and TRBJ1-1; D uncertain. CDR3 length equals 13 residues. Trimming cost V 6 bases and J 7 bases, with 15 bases left between them. CDR3 sequence: CASSLNLLLEAFF. Here the CDR3 DNA reads TGTGCCAGCAGCCTCAACCTACTCCTTGAAGCTTTCTTT.

This clone was recorded only once. V usage is TRBV11-2 and J usage is TRBJ2-1; TRBD1 might be the D (6 bases). Germline CDR1 reads SGHAT; CDR2 reads FQNNGV. V lost 5 bases to trimming and J lost 9 bases, with 26 bases between them. CDR3 size: 17 residues. The CDR3 region has the DNA TGTGCCAGCAGCCTGATACCTCAGCTTGGGGGCGGGTTTGAGCAGTTCTTC. Its protein product is CASSLIPQLGGGFEQFF.

This chain joins TRBV7-3 and TRBJ2-1; 7 bases line up with TRBD2. CDR1 and CDR2 from the germline V gene are SGHTA and FQGTGA. Trimming removed 5 bases from V and 9 bases from J; junction bases left unmatched: 13. There are 15 residues in the CDR3. The DNA of the CDR3 is TGTGCCAGCAGCAACGGGGCGGGAGCGAGGGTTGAGCAGTTCTTC. It encodes CASSNGAGARVEQFF.